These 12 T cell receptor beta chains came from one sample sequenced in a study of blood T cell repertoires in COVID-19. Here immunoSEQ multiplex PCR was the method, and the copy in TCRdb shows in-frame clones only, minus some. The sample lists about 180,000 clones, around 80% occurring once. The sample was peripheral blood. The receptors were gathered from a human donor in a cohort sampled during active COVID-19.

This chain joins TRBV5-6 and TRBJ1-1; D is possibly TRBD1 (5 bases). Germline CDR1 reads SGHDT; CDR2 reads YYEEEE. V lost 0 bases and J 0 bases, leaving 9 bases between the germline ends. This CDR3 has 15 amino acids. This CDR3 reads CASSLAWGLNTEAFF. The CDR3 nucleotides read TGTGCCAGCAGCTTGGCCTGGGGCCTGAACACTGAAGCTTTCTTT.

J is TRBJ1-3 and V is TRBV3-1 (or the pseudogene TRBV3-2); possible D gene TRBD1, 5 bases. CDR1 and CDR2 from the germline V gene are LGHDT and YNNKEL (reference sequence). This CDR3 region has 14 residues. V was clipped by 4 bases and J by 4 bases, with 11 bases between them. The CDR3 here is CASSPPGGGNTIYF. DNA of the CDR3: TGTGCCAGCAGCCCACCCGGGGGAGGAAACACCATATATTTT.

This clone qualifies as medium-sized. The CDR3 sequence: CASRDTRGTEAFF. CDR3 DNA sequence: TGTGCCAGCAGGGATACCAGGGGCACTGAAGCTTTCTTT. This chain links TRBV2 with TRBJ1-1, with a tentative D call TRBD1 (6 bases). Deletions cut 6 bases from V and 4 bases from J, with 12 bases between. The V gene's germline CDR1 is SNHLY and CDR2 FYNNEI. There are 13 residues in the CDR3.

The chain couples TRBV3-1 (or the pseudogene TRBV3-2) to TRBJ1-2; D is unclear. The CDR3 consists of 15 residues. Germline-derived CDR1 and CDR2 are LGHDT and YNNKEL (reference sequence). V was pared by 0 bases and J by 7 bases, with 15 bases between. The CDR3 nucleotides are TGTGCCAGCAGCCAAGAATTGCGAGGGATCCGTGGCTACACCTTC. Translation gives CASSQELRGIRGYTF.

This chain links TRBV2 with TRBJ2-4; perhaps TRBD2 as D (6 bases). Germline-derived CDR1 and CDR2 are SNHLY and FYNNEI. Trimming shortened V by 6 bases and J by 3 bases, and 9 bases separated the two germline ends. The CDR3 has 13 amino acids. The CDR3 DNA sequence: TGTGCCAGCAGCAGGGAGGTCAAAAACATTCAGTACTTC. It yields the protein CASSREVKNIQYF.

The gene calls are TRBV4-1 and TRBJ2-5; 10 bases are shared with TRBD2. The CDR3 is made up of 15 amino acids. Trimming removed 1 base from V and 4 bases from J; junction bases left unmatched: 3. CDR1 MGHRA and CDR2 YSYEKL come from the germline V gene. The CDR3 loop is CASSQVGTSVETQYF. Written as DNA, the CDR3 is TGCGCCAGCAGCCAAGTTGGGACTAGCGTAGAGACCCAGTACTTC.

The CDR3 DNA reads as TGTGCCAGCAGCTTACAGGGACTTGAGAATCAGCCCCAGCATTTT. It yields the protein CASSLQGLENQPQHF. The chain joins TRBV7-2 to TRBJ1-5; D may be TRBD1 (5 bases). Trimming left V 2 bases short and J 4 bases short, with 12 bases between. The germline V gene encodes CDR1 SGHTA and CDR2 FQGNSA. This CDR3 is built from 15 residues. The whole variable domain, remainder taken from reference TRBV7-2 and TRBJ1-5, is GAGVSQSPSNKVTEKGKDVELRCDPISGHTALYWYRQSLGQGLEFLIYFQGNSAPDKSGLPSDRFSAERTGGSVSTLTIQRTQQEDSAVYLCASSLQGLENQPQHFGDGTRLSIL.

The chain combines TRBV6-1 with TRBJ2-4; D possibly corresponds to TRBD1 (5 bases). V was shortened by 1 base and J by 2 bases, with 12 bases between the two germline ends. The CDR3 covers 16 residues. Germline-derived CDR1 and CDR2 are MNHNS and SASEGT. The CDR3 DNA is TGTGCCAGCAGTGAAGGGACAACGGTAACCAAAAACATTCAGTACTTC. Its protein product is CASSEGTTVTKNIQYF.

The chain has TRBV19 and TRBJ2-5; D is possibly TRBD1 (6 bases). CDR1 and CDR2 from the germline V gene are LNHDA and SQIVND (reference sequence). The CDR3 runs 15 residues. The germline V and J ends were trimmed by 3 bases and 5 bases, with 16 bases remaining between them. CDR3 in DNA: TGTGCCAGTAGTATTCCAGGTGGGGGCCGGGAGACCCAGTACTTC. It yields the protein CASSIPGGGRETQYF.

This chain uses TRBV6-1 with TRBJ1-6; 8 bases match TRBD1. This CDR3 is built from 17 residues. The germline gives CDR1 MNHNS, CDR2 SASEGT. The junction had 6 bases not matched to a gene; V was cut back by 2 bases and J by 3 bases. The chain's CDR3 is CASSESGQVFYNSPLHF. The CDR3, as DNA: TGTGCCAGCAGTGAATCGGGACAGGTATTCTATAATTCACCCCTCCACTTT.

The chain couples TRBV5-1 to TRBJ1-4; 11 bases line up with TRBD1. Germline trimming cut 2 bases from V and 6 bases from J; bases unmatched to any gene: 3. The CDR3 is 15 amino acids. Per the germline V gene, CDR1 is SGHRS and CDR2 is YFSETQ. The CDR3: CASSFGQGADEKLFF. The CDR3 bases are TGCGCCAGCAGCTTCGGACAGGGGGCGGATGAAAAACTGTTTTTT. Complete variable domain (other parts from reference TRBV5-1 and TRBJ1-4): KAGVTQTPRYLIKTRGQQVTLSCSPISGHRSVSWYQQTPGQGLQFLFEYFSETQRNKGNFPGRFSGRQFSNSRSEMNVSTLELGDSALYLCASSFGQGADEKLFFGSGTQLSVL.

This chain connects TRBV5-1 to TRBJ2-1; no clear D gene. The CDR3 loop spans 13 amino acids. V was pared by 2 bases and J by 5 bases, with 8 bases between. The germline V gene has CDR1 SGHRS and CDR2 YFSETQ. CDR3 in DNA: TGCGCCAGCAGCTTAACACGAAACAATGAGCAGTTCTTC. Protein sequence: CASSLTRNNEQFF.